This record concerns one T cell receptor (beta chain) sequence. Its matching antigen is unknown. Just one base apart from a much larger clone, this may be a read error. Looked up from germline, CDR1 is SEHNR and CDR2 is FQNEAQ (reference sequence). V gave up 5 bases and J gave up 7 bases, with 24 bases separating them. This CDR3 region has 16 residues. TCRdb re-called the reads with MiXCR, one entry per CDR3 protein. The sample contains 60,000 to 70,000 distinct CDR3 sequences, roughly 49% of which appear only once. The sample originates from a study of type 1 regulatory T cells. General study points: Tr1 cells had a more restricted TCR repertoire than non-Tr1 cells.

The chain employs TRBV7-9 and TRBJ2-7; D is possibly TRBD2 (5 bases). The clonotype comes from a human donor in good health. The specimen sequenced was cultured non-Tr1 T cells, either the whole culture or a sorted T cell fraction (not recorded which). CDR3 in amino acids: CASSLHVVWHGGEQYF. The CDR3 region has the DNA TGTGCCAGCAGCCTTCATGTTGTATGGCACGGAGGAGAGCAGTACTTC.